This T cell receptor beta chain was documented in a study of regulatory T cells in long-lasting Graves disease. Study-wide points: Accuracy could have been hurt by small sample size. Among samples with persistent disease, TRBV28, TRBJ1-2 and TRBJ2-5 were favored. Relative to newly diagnosed Graves' patients, persistent ones had lower TCR diversity.

Sequencing libraries for TCR beta were prepared with iRepertoire HTBI primers and Arm-PCR of CDR3 regions. From the multiplex PCR reads, TCRdb called clonotypes with MiXCR, one entry per CDR3 protein. The table includes about 370,000 distinct CDR3 sequences, about 16% detected once. Time point noted: newly diagnosed GD, antithyroid drugs for less than 3 months. PBMC RNA served as the TCR library source. This clonotype has ten or more counts. What it binds is unknown. The V segment lost 6 bases and the J segment 7 bases; nucleotides outside the gene matches: 8. The CDR3 is 13 amino acids. Germline-derived CDR1 and CDR2 are DFQATT and SNEGSKA (reference sequence).

The rearrangement joins TRBV20-1 to TRBJ1-4; 7 bases align to TRBD1. Sequencing used peripheral blood mononuclear cells (PBMCs), obtained at new diagnosis, from a patient treated with antithyroid drugs. The receptor comes from a female donor with Graves disease. The CDR3 DNA sequence: TGCAGTGCGAGTAGCCAGGGGGGTGAAAAACTGTTTTTT. The encoded protein is CSASSQGGEKLFF.